A selection of T cell receptor beta chains follows, all from one sample in a study of post-analysis software for immune sequencing data. TCRdb called the PCR reads again in MiXCR, with one record for every CDR3 protein. Found here are 750,000 to 950,000 distinct CDR3 sequences, roughly 50% of them singletons; the top ten hold under 6%. The sequenced material came from blood. The receptors here all came from a girl aged 5 to 17 with multiple sclerosis. Both conserved end residues are trimmed from each CDR3. The order of the fields is V gene, J gene, CDR3 protein.

>TRBV29-1|TRBJ2-5
SVYGTSGPPRTQY
>TRBV6-5|TRBJ2-1
ASRITSGAYNEQF
>TRBV10-3|TRBJ1-5
AISEMDRDNQPQH
>TRBV20-1|TRBJ2-7
SARPGQRSSYEQY
>TRBV7-2|TRBJ1-1
ASSLEAGKVTEAF
>TRBV20-1|TRBJ2-1
SARASGITPSGNEQF
>TRBV5-1|TRBJ2-7
ASSPGQGGYEQY
>TRBV12-3/TRBV12-4|TRBJ1-4
ASTRRGQGTATNEKLF
>TRBV15|TRBJ2-7
ATSRDKREGLYEQY
>TRBV10-3|TRBJ2-1
AISKEPYNEQF
>TRBV6-6|TRBJ2-2
ASSYGRSTGELF
>TRBV20-1|TRBJ2-7
SARSATGAEQY
>TRBV7-2|-
ASSLAGVKYEQY
>TRBV14|TRBJ1-6
ASSQSRDRGRSPLH
>TRBV5-1|TRBJ2-1
ASISPGTSGRAGYEQF
>TRBV15|TRBJ2-4
ATSSLQPRAKNVQY
>TRBV15|-
ATSSSTGGWETQY
>TRBV3-1|TRBJ1-1
VSSRSPGPSPQNTEAF
>TRBV19|TRBJ1-5
ASSIPSDRRNQPQH
>TRBV7-2|TRBJ2-3
ASSLGSGRYKGTDTQY
>TRBV7-2|TRBJ1-2
ASSLEGSANYGYT
>TRBV6-5|TRBJ1-1
ASSEQGAGTEAF
>TRBV15|TRBJ2-1
ATSFSRTSGSREQF
>TRBV20-1|TRBJ2-7
SARMLAGGSYEQY
>TRBV12-3/TRBV12-4|TRBJ2-7
ASSLRGGARYEQY
>TRBV4-1|TRBJ2-7
ASSPLRDYSHEQY
>TRBV11-3|TRBJ2-7
ASSNQPGTGTYEQY
>TRBV12-3/TRBV12-4|TRBJ2-5
ASSPDNTKQETQY
>TRBV29-1|TRBJ2-7
SVVAGLPYEQY
>TRBV7-9|TRBJ2-5
ASSQDREETQY
>TRBV25-1|TRBJ2-7
ASSGYYEQY
>TRBV20-1|TRBJ2-3
SALGQASTDTQY
>TRBV20-1|TRBJ1-2
IAMDRRNYGYT